Only a few counts were recorded for the clone carrying this T cell receptor beta chain. Its antigen remains unidentified. A junction end diverges from the germline sequence, so it may reflect a read error. This entry comes from a study of post-analysis software for immune sequencing data. As for the study in general: There were relapsing-remitting, secondary progressive and progressive-relapsing multiple sclerosis among the disease courses included.

Incorporated into the TCR beta cDNA libraries were unique molecular identifiers, which served to reduce PCR and sequencing biases. Between about 0.9 and 11 million T cells gave rise to around 500,000 cDNA molecules. TCRdb itself ran the PCR reads through MiXCR, one entry per CDR3 protein. This table holds over 150,000 distinct CDR3 sequences, around 28% found once. Study-wide results and limits: The F measure placed samples prepared in the same batch into strongly shared clusters. Controls had lower frequencies than patients of about 5 TRBV segments, which included TRBV5-6, TRBV5-1 and TRBV20-1. The study found significantly lower normalized Chao1 diversity in multiple sclerosis patients than in controls.

The CDR3 runs 16 residues. Germline V lookup: CDR1 SGHKS, CDR2 YYEKEE (reference sequence). The sequenced sample consisted of blood. This chain links TRBV5-5 with TRBJ2-3; 13 bases are a match to TRBD2. This TCR was recovered from a girl aged 10 to 17 with multiple sclerosis. In nucleotides, the CDR3 is TGTGCCGGCAGCTTGGGGACTAGCGGGATCACAGATACGCAGTATTTT. This codes for CAGSLGTSGITDTQYF.